The 8 T cell receptor beta chains listed next were all sequenced from one sample in a study of OX40 agonist ivuxolimab in advanced cancers. The data were produced by immunoSEQ multiplex PCR, yet TCRdb's version contains in-frame clones alone and is incomplete. The sample gives 100,000 or so clones, around nine tenths of which show up once; more than 0.25% is in the top ten. The sequencing used CD4+ or CD8+ T cells sorted from blood, collected in a trial of the OX40 agonist ivuxolimab. The receptor source for this set is an adult with an advanced solid tumor such as melanoma, head and neck, liver or kidney cancer.

The rearrangement joins TRBV28 to TRBJ2-7; no clear D. The CDR3 is 15 amino acids. Germline V gene lookup returns CDR1 MDHEN and CDR2 SYDVKM. Between the trimmed V and J ends, which lost 5 bases and 2 bases, there was a span of 16 bases. The CDR3 bases are TGTGCCAGCAGTGGCCCACGGCAGGCCGCCTACGAGCAGTACTTC. This encodes CASSGPRQAAYEQYF.

The chain combines TRBV30 with TRBJ2-2; 8 nucleotides align to TRBD1. The germline V gene encodes CDR1 GTSNPN and CDR2 SVGIG (reference sequence). V lost 2 bases to trimming and J lost 6 bases; unmatched junction nucleotides: 8. The CDR3 spans 15 residues. CDR3 protein: CAWSTGGYSAGELFF. CDR3 coding DNA: TGTGCCTGGAGTACAGGGGGGTATTCCGCCGGGGAGCTGTTTTTT.

This sequence joins TRBV19 and TRBJ1-5; D remains ambiguous. This CDR3 comprises 15 residues. From germline, CDR1 is LNHDA and CDR2 SQIVND (reference sequence). V was pared by 3 bases and J by 3 bases, with 12 bases between. CDR3 nucleotide sequence: TGTGCCAGTAGTATCGCCAGTGTAAACAATCAGCCCCAGCATTTT. Its translation: CASSIASVNNQPQHF.

This rearrangement joins TRBV5-6 to TRBJ2-1; D may match TRBD1 or TRBD2 (7 bases each). The CDR3 length is 15 residues. Germline-derived CDR1 and CDR2 are SGHDT and YYEEEE. The ends were cut back, 3 bases at V and 7 bases at J, with 17 bases in the middle. The CDR3 sequence is CASSWKSRGGNEQFF. The CDR3 region has the DNA TGTGCCAGCAGCTGGAAGTCCAGGGGGGGTAATGAGCAGTTCTTC. The full variable domain, with the rest looked up from reference TRBV5-6 and TRBJ2-1, is DAGVTQSPTHLIKTRGQQVTLRCSPKSGHDTVSWYQQALGQGPQFIFQYYEEEERQRGNFPDRFSGHQFPNYSSELNVNALLLGDSALYLCASSWKSRGGNEQFFGPGTRLTVL.

V and J are TRBV4-3 and TRBJ2-3; D may be TRBD2 (6 bases). The germline gives CDR1 LGHNA, CDR2 YSLEER. Trimming pared 0 bases from V and 6 bases from J, leaving 16 bases between. This CDR3 comprises 16 residues. The DNA for the CDR3 is TGCGCCAGCAGCCAAGAGTCAATAGCGGCGACCGATACGCAGTATTTT. As protein: CASSQESIAATDTQYF.

The chain links TRBV20-1 to TRBJ2-1; D not resolved. Germline V gene sequence: CDR1 DFQATT, CDR2 SNEGSKA (reference sequence). The CDR3 covers 11 residues. Trimming stripped 1 base from V and 3 bases from J, with 1 base between. In nucleotides, the CDR3 is TGCAGTGCTAGAGGCTACAATGAGCAGTTCTTC. Translation gives CSARGYNEQFF.

The chain employs TRBV6-6 and TRBJ1-6; D call uncertain. The germline gives CDR1 MNHNY, CDR2 SVGAGI (reference sequence). V was clipped by 6 bases and J by 3 bases, with 9 bases between them. The CDR3 totals 14 residues. CDR3 in DNA: TGTGCCAGCAGGGAGGTGTTCTATAATTCACCCCTCCACTTT. Its translation is CASREVFYNSPLHF.

The chain joins TRBV29-1 to TRBJ1-2, with D possibly matching TRBD1 (5 bases). The CDR3 spans 12 residues. Germline lookup yields CDR1 SQVTM and CDR2 ANQGSEA. The V and J ends lost 1 base and 4 bases respectively, with 7 bases between them. The CDR3 nucleotides are TGCAGCGTTGAAGGGCAGGGCTATGGCTACACCTTC. This translates into CSVEGQGYGYTF. Full variable domain (outside the CDR3, taken from reference TRBV29-1 and TRBJ1-2): SAVISQKPSRDICQRGTSLTIQCQVDSQVTMMFWYRQQPGQSLTLIATANQGSEATYESGFVIDKFPISRPNLTFSTLTVSNMSPEDSSIYLCSVEGQGYGYTFGSGTRLTVV.